The source of this TCR beta chain is a study of T cells after yellow fever vaccination. General observations from the study: The bulk population could contribute abundant contaminating clonotypes to FACS-sorted repertoires. A limited proportion of clonotypes was detected within both the CD4 and CD8 compartments.

Using its own MiXCR run on the 5' RACE reads, TCRdb lists one record per CDR3 protein. The data hold under 100,000 distinct CDR3 sequences, with under 6.5% observed a single time. This CDR3 has 13 residues. CDR1 is MGHRA and CDR2 is YSYEKL in the germline V gene. Losses at the gene ends were 1 base for V and 6 bases for J; bases not matched to a gene: 2. Many counts were recorded for this clonotype. Its specificity is unknown. The clonotype comes from a man between 18 and 29 years old who received the YFV17D yellow fever vaccine. This chain links TRBV4-1 with TRBJ2-7; 8 nucleotides agree with TRBD2. This sample comprised CD8+ T cells sorted from PBMCs, obtained 10 days after the yellow fever booster vaccination. The DNA for the CDR3 is TGCGCCAGCAGCCAAGGACTAGCGTTCGAGCAGTACTTC. Amino acid sequence: CASSQGLAFEQYF.